A single sample is the source of the 32 T cell receptor beta chains below, sequenced in a study of blood T cells in healthy people across ages. Sample-barcoded 5' priming and a J-beta primer mix drove a second PCR of roughly 6 to 12 cycles. TCRdb ran MiXCR on the 5' RACE reads and lists one entry per CDR3 protein. The sample has about 730,000 distinct CDR3 sequences, roughly 45% seen once. Material: blood. Source of these receptors: a woman aged 55-75 years in good health.

This clonotype was recorded a few times. V gene TRBV11-2 combines with J gene TRBJ2-1; D gene unclear. V dropped 0 bases and J dropped 4 bases, with 7 bases sitting between them. The CDR3 spans 14 residues. Germline assignment: CDR1 SGHAT and CDR2 FQNNGV. CDR3 DNA sequence: TGTGCCAGCAGCTTAGAGCCAGTATACAATGAGCAGTTCTTC. This gives the protein CASSLEPVYNEQFF.

This clonotype appeared a few times. This sequence joins TRBV27 and TRBJ1-1; D is undetermined. Germline V CDR1 and CDR2: MNHEY, SMNVEV (reference sequence). V was pared by 4 bases and J by 5 bases, with 14 bases between. The CDR3 is made up of 14 amino acids. CDR3 protein: CASSSSSPVTEAFF. The CDR3 bases are TGTGCCAGCAGTTCCTCATCACCAGTAACTGAAGCTTTCTTT.

The chain is built from TRBV5-1 and TRBJ2-5, with 11 nucleotides matching TRBD2. The trim removed 0 bases at V and 5 bases at J, leaving 12 bases unmatched. The germline gives CDR1 SGHRS, CDR2 YFSETQ. This CDR3 contains 18 residues. The CDR3 nucleotides read TGCGCCAGCAGCTTGGGCTCAACTAGCGGGAGAGGTTCGGAGACCCAGTACTTC. This encodes CASSLGSTSGRGSETQYF.

This clonotype was counted a few times. This sequence joins TRBV4-2 and TRBJ2-1; TRBD2 aligns across 14 bases. Losses at the gene ends were 1 base for V and 9 bases for J; bases not matched to a gene: 5. The CDR3 runs 16 residues. Germline assignment: CDR1 LGHNA and CDR2 YNFKEQ. The DNA of the CDR3 is TGTGCCAGCAGCCAAGGGACAGGACTAGCGGGGGGTGAGCAGTTCTTC. Encoded protein: CASSQGTGLAGGEQFF.

This clonotype was counted between two and nine times. Written as DNA, the CDR3 is TGCGCCAGCAGTCCCGGGACCGTCATGATGAACACTGAAGCTTTCTTT. Protein: CASSPGTVMMNTEAFF. The chain joins TRBV5-1 to TRBJ1-1; a possible D gene is TRBD1 (5 bases). Germline CDR1 SGHRS, CDR2 YFSETQ. V was shortened by 5 bases and J by 0 bases, with 17 bases between the two germline ends. The CDR3 has 16 residues.

The rearrangement links TRBV27 to TRBJ2-1; TRBD1 aligns across 7 bases. The CDR3 runs to 15 residues. Trimming took 7 bases from V and 2 from J; bases not matched to a gene: 8. Germline CDR1 MNHEY, CDR2 SMNVEV (reference sequence). DNA for the CDR3: TGTGCCAGCAACCCAGGACAGGTTGCCTACAATGAGCAGTTCTTC. Amino acid sequence: CASNPGQVAYNEQFF.

This chain links TRBV4-3 with TRBJ2-1; D possibly corresponds to TRBD1 (5 bases). The V end was cut by 1 base, the J end by 0 bases, with 13 bases between. The CDR3 length is 17 residues. Germline CDR1 LGHNA, CDR2 YSLEER. CDR3: CASSQAPPRGSYNEQFF. The CDR3 DNA sequence: TGCGCCAGCAGCCAAGCCCCCCCAAGGGGCTCCTACAATGAGCAGTTCTTC.

This clonotype was observed a single time. This chain uses TRBV24-1 with TRBJ1-5; D gene unclear. This CDR3 is 16 amino acids long. V lost 5 bases to trimming and J lost 3 bases, with 16 bases between them. Germline CDR1 reads KGHDR; CDR2 reads SFDVKD. DNA of the CDR3: TGTGCCACCAGTGGGGGAGACCGTCTCCCCAATCAGCCCCAGCATTTT. Translation: CATSGGDRLPNQPQHF.

V gene TRBV28 combines with J gene TRBJ2-5; D unclear. The V gene's germline CDR1 is MDHEN and CDR2 SYDVKM. Between the trimmed V and J ends, which lost 9 bases and 11 bases, there was a span of 28 bases. The CDR3 has 15 amino acids. The DNA of the CDR3 is TGTGCCAGTTCCCCTACGGCGGATTGGCGCAATGAGCAGTACTTC. It encodes CASSPTADWRNEQYF.

This clonotype turned up a few times. The chain uses TRBV12-3 or TRBV12-4 and TRBJ2-1, with D perhaps given as TRBD1 or TRBD2 (5 bases each). There are 15 residues in the CDR3. Trimming cost V 4 bases and J 8 bases, with 18 bases left between them. CDR3 protein: CASSSGTPPRDEQFF. In nucleotides, the CDR3 is TGTGCCAGCAGTTCCGGGACGCCTCCTAGGGATGAGCAGTTCTTC.

Only a few counts were recorded for this clonotype. This chain uses TRBV7-9 with TRBJ2-2; possibly TRBD1 for D (6 bases). V was trimmed by 11 bases and J by 7 bases, leaving 23 bases between them. The CDR3 spans 15 residues. CDR1 is SEHNR and CDR2 is FQNEAQ in the germline V gene (reference sequence). The CDR3 DNA reads TGTGCCGGGGAGTTCTTCGACAGGATGGGCGGGGAGCTGTTTTTT. This sequence encodes CAGEFFDRMGGELFF.

This clonotype was observed a handful of times. V usage is TRBV4-3 and J usage is TRBJ2-1; D not certain. Between the trimmed V and J ends, which lost 3 bases and 0 bases, there was a span of 9 bases. Germline V lookup: CDR1 LGHNA, CDR2 YSLEER. The CDR3 sequence is 15 residues long. CDR3 sequence (DNA): TGCGCCAGCAGCCAGGCGGTGAGCTCCTACAATGAGCAGTTCTTC. This gives the protein CASSQAVSSYNEQFF.

There are a few counts of this clonotype. V gene TRBV5-6 combines with J gene TRBJ2-3; 11 bases fit TRBD2. The germline V gene has CDR1 SGHDT and CDR2 YYEEEE. V gave up 0 bases and J gave up 0 bases; unmatched junction bases: 6. The CDR3 runs 18 residues. The CDR3 nucleotides read TGTGCCAGCAGCTTGGGACTAGCGGGGACTACTAGCACAGATACGCAGTATTTT. Translating gives CASSLGLAGTTSTDTQYF.

With respect to this clonotype: The junction departs from the called germline gene at one end, perhaps through a read error. The chain employs TRBV28 and TRBJ2-1, with 9 positions matching TRBD1. The CDR3 has 19 amino acids. Germline assignment: CDR1 MDHEN and CDR2 SYDVKM. The CDR3 coding sequence is TGTGCCAACAGTTCCCCCGGGACAGGGTCTACCCCACTCTACAATGAGCAGTTCTTC. Translation: CANSSPGTGSTPLYNEQFF. The whole variable domain, filled in from reference TRBV28 and TRBJ2-1, reads DVKVTQSSRYLVKRTGEKVFLECVQDMDHENMFWYRQDPGLGLRLIYFSYDVKMKEKGDIPEGYSVSREKKERFSLILESASTNQTSMYLCANSSPGTGSTPLYNEQFFGPGTRLTVL.

J is TRBJ2-7 and V is TRBV20-1, with 7 nucleotides matching TRBD2. Germline values: CDR1 DFQATT, CDR2 SNEGSKA (reference sequence). The V segment lost 5 bases and the J segment 3 bases; nucleotides outside the gene matches: 10. The CDR3 totals 14 residues. Here the CDR3 reads CSAPLGGRGYEQYF. CDR3 DNA: TGCAGTGCTCCCCTTGGCGGGAGAGGCTACGAGCAGTACTTC.

The sample holds a few counts of this clonotype. The chain couples TRBV5-1 to TRBJ2-1, with D possibly TRBD1 on 5 matching bases. Trimming removed 4 bases from V and 9 bases from J, with 17 bases in between. Germline CDR1 SGHRS, CDR2 YFSETQ. The CDR3 runs to 14 residues. The CDR3 loop reads CASSPGTGGGEQFF. DNA of the CDR3: TGCGCCAGCAGCCCCGGAACAGGTGGCGGTGAGCAGTTCTTC.

The chain combines TRBV3-1 with TRBJ2-3, with D tentatively TRBD2 (6 bases). The germline V gene has CDR1 LGHDT and CDR2 YNNKEL (reference sequence). Trimming removed 0 bases from V and 4 bases from J, with 8 bases in between. The length of the CDR3 is 14 residues. CDR3 amino acids: CASSQDGGPDTQYF. The DNA for the CDR3 is TGTGCCAGCAGCCAAGATGGAGGGCCAGATACGCAGTATTTT.

This sequence joins TRBV29-1 and TRBJ2-3, with D possibly TRBD1 on 5 matching bases. Germline V gene lookup returns CDR1 SQVTM and CDR2 ANQGSEA. Trimming removed 2 bases at V and 2 bases at J, with 8 bases between. The CDR3 covers 13 residues. The CDR3 DNA follows: TGCAGCGTTGAACAGGGCCTCACAGATACGCAGTATTTT. Protein: CSVEQGLTDTQYF.

CDR3 DNA: TGTGCCAGCAGGCTAGGGACAGGAACCAACACTGAAGCTTTCTTT. Translation: CASRLGTGTNTEAFF. The chain couples TRBV12-3 or TRBV12-4 to TRBJ1-1, with 8 bases lining up with TRBD1. This CDR3 contains 15 residues. Trimming cost V 6 bases and J 2 bases; bases outside gene matches: 8.

The rearrangement joins TRBV15 to TRBJ1-4, with 8 bases matching TRBD1. CDR1 and CDR2 (germline): LNHNV, YYDKDF (reference sequence). There are 13 residues in the CDR3. Unmatched junction bases numbered 4, after V lost 5 bases and J lost 8 bases. CDR3 in DNA: TGTGCCACCAGCGGCGGGACAGGCGAAAAACTGTTTTTT. This gives the protein CATSGGTGEKLFF. Drawing the rest from reference TRBV15 and TRBJ1-4, the complete variable domain is DAMVIQNPRYQVTQFGKPVTLSCSQTLNHNVMYWYQQKSSQAPKLLFHYYDKDFNNEADTPDNFQSRRPNTSFCFLDIRSPGLGDTAMYLCATSGGTGEKLFFGSGTQLSVL.

This clonotype was detected only once. V gene TRBV9 combines with J gene TRBJ2-1, with 8 bases fitting TRBD2. This CDR3 comprises 16 residues. V lost 3 bases, J lost 3 bases, and 8 bases stayed unmatched. From germline, CDR1 is SGDLS and CDR2 YYNGEE. CDR3 in DNA: TGTGCCAGCAGCGACAGCTTCGGGGGGGACTACAATGAGCAGTTCTTC. It specifies CASSDSFGGDYNEQFF.

By share, this clonotype counts as medium-sized. The J gene is TRBJ2-1, the V gene TRBV12-3 or TRBV12-4; D is unresolved. Deletions cut 2 bases from V and 0 bases from J, with 17 bases between. The CDR3 runs to 18 residues. CDR3 loop: CASSLFLIGSSSYNEQFF. CDR3 DNA: TGTGCCAGCAGTTTATTTCTTATAGGCAGCAGCTCCTACAATGAGCAGTTCTTC.

The rearrangement uses TRBV7-6 and TRBJ2-3; 8 bases align to TRBD2. CDR1 and CDR2 from the germline V gene are SGHVS and FNYEAQ. The CDR3 loop spans 17 amino acids. The V gene end was trimmed by 1 base and the J gene end by 3 bases; junction bases not matched to a gene: 9. The CDR3 nucleotides are TGTGCCAGCAGCTTAGATGGCGGGGGGCCTCGAACAGATACGCAGTATTTT. Translated, it gives CASSLDGGGPRTDTQYF.

About this clonotype: A much larger clone lies one base from this, so it may be a read error. The rearrangement joins TRBV5-1 to TRBJ2-1; 7 nucleotides match TRBD2. J gave up 6 bases and V 4 bases, and 22 bases lay outside the gene matches. This CDR3 has 19 amino acids. CDR1 is SGHRS, CDR2 YFSETQ, per germline. The CDR3 sequence is CASSAERGTYPGGSNEQFF. The DNA of the CDR3 is TGCGCCAGCAGCGCCGAGCGGGGAACCTATCCTGGGGGAAGCAATGAGCAGTTCTTC.

The J gene is TRBJ2-1, the V gene TRBV30; the D is unclear. The CDR3 has 13 amino acids. V was shortened by 0 bases and J by 14 bases, with 17 bases between the two germline ends. The germline gives CDR1 GTSNPN, CDR2 SVGIG (reference sequence). The CDR3 loop reads CAWSVPGRATEFF. The CDR3 nucleotides read TGTGCCTGGAGTGTACCTGGCCGGGCCACTGAGTTCTTC.

CDR3: CASGASRDGTDTQYF. As DNA, the CDR3 is TGTGCCAGCGGGGCTAGTCGTGATGGCACAGATACGCAGTATTTT. The J gene is TRBJ2-3, the V gene TRBV11-1; a weak D match, TRBD1 (5 bases). Looked up from germline, CDR1 is SGHAT and CDR2 is FQDESV (reference sequence). The CDR3 covers 15 residues. The ends were cut back, 8 bases at V and 1 base at J, with 16 bases in the middle.

This clonotype came up a few times. The V gene is TRBV11-2, the J gene TRBJ2-1; TRBD2 aligns across 9 bases. The CDR3 runs 21 residues. The junction had 27 bases not matched to a gene; V was cut back by 5 bases and J by 7 bases. From germline, CDR1 is SGHAT and CDR2 FQNNGV. As DNA, the CDR3 is TGTGCCAGCAGCCGCACATCGGTAGCGGGAGTTTTCTCGAGTCGGTCGAATGAGCAGTTCTTC. Translating it yields CASSRTSVAGVFSSRSNEQFF.

This clonotype was seen ten or more times. CDR3 residues: CAISESVGNEQFF. The CDR3 DNA reads TGTGCCATCAGTGAGTCTGTCGGGAATGAGCAGTTCTTC. The chain is built from TRBV10-3 and TRBJ2-1; D not resolved. The CDR3 runs 13 residues. Trimming took 0 bases from V and 7 from J, leaving 7 bases between them. CDR1 and CDR2 (germline): ENHRY, SYGVKD.

This chain connects TRBV20-1 to TRBJ1-2, with a possible D match to TRBD1 (6 bases). CDR1 DFQATT and CDR2 SNEGSKA come from the germline V gene (reference sequence). The CDR3 is 14 residues long. Trimming shortened V by 4 bases and J by 2 bases, and 14 bases separated the two germline ends. CDR3 amino acids: CSAKTGGKNYGYTF. The CDR3 DNA reads as TGCAGTGCTAAGACAGGAGGAAAGAACTATGGCTACACCTTC.

The chain couples TRBV6-2 or TRBV6-3 to TRBJ2-5; 8 nucleotides align to TRBD1. This CDR3 contains 14 residues. Germline CDR1 and CDR2: MNHEY and SVGEGT. The V gene end was trimmed by 5 bases and the J gene end by 11 bases; junction bases not matched to a gene: 13. The CDR3 coding sequence is TGTGCCAGCAGTACGCGACAGGGGTTCAATGAGCAGTACTTC. Protein product: CASSTRQGFNEQYF.

This chain uses TRBV4-1 with TRBJ2-5; D is uncertain. The ends were cut back, 2 bases at V and 11 bases at J, with 15 bases in the middle. The CDR3 is made up of 13 amino acids. Germline V lookup: CDR1 MGHRA, CDR2 YSYEKL. CDR3 in DNA: TGCGCCAGCAGCCAACCGAACTCACATGAGCAGTACTTC. Translation gives CASSQPNSHEQYF.

This clonotype was observed once. The chain employs TRBV24-1 and TRBJ2-5; 10 bases line up with TRBD2. This CDR3 is 19 amino acids long. J was trimmed by 11 bases and V by 3 bases; bases with no gene match: 23. Germline-derived CDR1 and CDR2 are KGHDR and SFDVKD. The CDR3 DNA reads as TGTGCCACCAGTGATGCCCGTCCCTCCAGCGGGAGGGCCACCAATGAGCAGTACTTC. This sequence encodes CATSDARPSSGRATNEQYF.